This TCR beta chain emerged from a study of blood T cell repertoires in COVID-19. At the level of the study: Italy, Spain and the United States were the sources of the convalescent and acute COVID-19 samples.

The table came from immunoSEQ multiplex PCR; TCRdb's copy has only in-frame clones and leaves some out. The table has under 350,000 clones, around 86% seen once. The V and J ends lost 0 bases and 4 bases respectively, with 11 bases between them. The CDR3 consists of 15 residues. Germline-derived CDR1 and CDR2 are LGHDT and YNNKEL (reference sequence). The TCR sequence derives from a woman aged 40 to 50 with acute COVID-19. This chain joins TRBV3-1 (or the pseudogene TRBV3-2) and TRBJ2-3, with TRBD1 as a possible D gene (5 bases). The sample was PBMCs or T cells enriched from blood (not recorded which). The CDR3 loop reads CASSQDGATPDTQYF. The CDR3, as DNA: TGTGCCAGCAGCCAAGATGGGGCAACGCCAGATACGCAGTATTTT.